These 27 T cell receptor beta chains were all obtained from the same sample, sequenced in a study of OX40 agonist ivuxolimab in advanced cancers. Sequencing was performed with immunoSEQ multiplex PCR; in TCRdb, only in-frame clones are kept and a portion is missing. This table holds about 95,000 clones, 85% to 90% found once. Sequenced here: CD4+ or CD8+ T cells sorted from blood, sampled in a trial of the OX40 agonist ivuxolimab. The receptors here all came from an adult with an advanced solid tumor such as melanoma, head and neck, liver or kidney cancer.

The V call is TRBV5-1, the J call TRBJ1-4; 11 nucleotides agree with TRBD1. From germline, CDR1 is SGHRS and CDR2 YFSETQ. This CDR3 has 17 amino acids. V shed 2 bases, J shed 7 bases, and the junction held 10 bases outside the gene matches. Written as DNA, the CDR3 is TGCGCCAGCAGCTTAGGGACAGGGGGAACTCTTGGTGAAAAACTGTTTTTT. As protein: CASSLGTGGTLGEKLFF.

This clone has just one count. The chain links TRBV5-1 to TRBJ2-1, with D possibly being TRBD1 or TRBD2 (6 bases each). V dropped 3 bases and J dropped 9 bases, with 13 bases sitting between them. Germline CDR1 SGHRS, CDR2 YFSETQ. The CDR3 consists of 13 residues. The CDR3 sequence: CASSSYGGGEQFF. The CDR3 DNA reads TGCGCCAGCAGCTCCTACGGGGGCGGTGAGCAGTTCTTC. Drawing the rest from reference TRBV5-1 and TRBJ2-1, the complete variable domain is KAGVTQTPRYLIKTRGQQVTLSCSPISGHRSVSWYQQTPGQGLQFLFEYFSETQRNKGNFPGRFSGRQFSNSRSEMNVSTLELGDSALYLCASSSYGGGEQFFGPGTRLTVL.

The chain carries TRBV7-2 and TRBJ1-1; D is ambiguous. Germline lookup yields CDR1 SGHTA and CDR2 FQGNSA. The V and J ends lost 1 base and 3 bases respectively, with 15 bases between them. This CDR3 is built from 16 residues. CDR3 sequence: CASSLEFGKLHTEAFF. The CDR3 DNA sequence: TGTGCCAGCAGCTTAGAATTTGGCAAGCTGCACACTGAAGCTTTCTTT.

The V call is TRBV6-6, the J call TRBJ1-2, with TRBD1 as a possible D gene (6 bases). Between the trimmed V and J ends, which lost 6 bases and 5 bases, there was a span of 22 bases. From germline, CDR1 is MNHNY and CDR2 SVGAGI (reference sequence). This CDR3 spans 16 amino acids. The DNA of the CDR3 is TGTGCCAGCAGGATCCTCTTGGGGGGCGCAAGATATGGCTACACCTTC. It encodes CASRILLGGARYGYTF.

This rearrangement joins TRBV27 to TRBJ1-5, with a possible D match to TRBD1 (5 bases). The CDR3 runs to 17 residues. V was pared by 1 base and J by 4 bases, with 17 bases between. CDR1 is MNHEY, CDR2 SMNVEV, per germline (reference sequence). This CDR3 is CASSLFGARTGNQPQHF. The CDR3 DNA follows: TGTGCCAGCAGTTTATTCGGGGCGAGGACGGGTAATCAGCCCCAGCATTTT.

This chain uses TRBV7-9 with TRBJ2-3; no clear D gene. Germline CDR1 and CDR2: SEHNR and FQNEAQ (reference sequence). V dropped 4 bases and J dropped 4 bases, with 9 bases sitting between them. This CDR3 comprises 13 residues. This CDR3 is CASSSKWADTQYF. CDR3 nucleotide sequence: TGTGCCAGCAGCTCAAAATGGGCAGATACGCAGTATTTT.

The chain joins TRBV11-2 to TRBJ2-2; no firm D call. The V end lost 5 bases, the J end lost 4 bases, and 17 bases lay between the germline ends. CDR1 is SGHAT and CDR2 is FQNNGV in the germline V gene. This CDR3 spans 16 amino acids. The CDR3 sequence is CASSPTNSLGTGELFF. The CDR3 DNA follows: TGTGCCAGCAGCCCTACTAATAGCCTGGGCACCGGGGAGCTGTTTTTT.

Points on this clone: A junction end diverges from the germline sequence, so it may reflect a read error. This rearrangement joins TRBV18 to TRBJ1-4; no clear D gene. Germline-derived CDR1 and CDR2 are KGHSH and LQKENI. The CDR3 covers 15 residues. The CDR3 sequence: CASSPLGGIGEKLFF. DNA for the CDR3: TGTGCCAGCTCGCCACTGGGTGGGATCGGAGAAAAACTGTTTTTT.

The rearrangement joins TRBV9 to TRBJ1-1; D remains ambiguous. Germline values: CDR1 SGDLS, CDR2 YYNGEE. Trimming took off 2 bases at V and 1 base at J, with 9 bases between the two ends. The CDR3 loop spans 14 amino acids. Written as DNA, the CDR3 is TGTGCCAGCAGCGTGCTTGACCAGAACACTGAAGCTTTCTTT. Protein product: CASSVLDQNTEAFF.

The rearrangement uses TRBV5-5 and TRBJ1-5; D remains ambiguous. This CDR3 spans 15 amino acids. From germline, CDR1 is SGHKS and CDR2 YYEKEE (reference sequence). V gave up 2 bases and J gave up 1 base, with 10 bases separating them. The CDR3 here is CASSLIGQSNQPQHF. The CDR3 nucleotides read TGTGCCAGCAGCTTAATTGGGCAAAGCAATCAGCCCCAGCATTTT.

CDR3 residues: CASSLERGMSTDTQYF. CDR3 in DNA: TGTGCCAGCAGCTTAGAGCGGGGGATGAGCACAGATACGCAGTATTTT. The chain carries TRBV7-9 and TRBJ2-3, with TRBD2 matching 8 bases. J lost 0 bases, V lost 1 base, and 3 bases had no gene match. The CDR3 extends over 16 amino acids. Germline values: CDR1 SEHNR, CDR2 FQNEAQ (reference sequence).

The chain is built from TRBV6-1 and TRBJ1-1; 7 bases agree with TRBD1. V was pared by 5 bases and J by 1 base, with 1 base of the junction left unmatched. This CDR3 spans 13 amino acids. Germline loops: CDR1 MNHNS, CDR2 SASEGT. The CDR3 DNA is TGTGCCAGCAGTCGGGACAGGAACACTGAAGCTTTCTTT. Translating it yields CASSRDRNTEAFF.

J is TRBJ2-7 and V is TRBV29-1, with D possibly matching TRBD2 (6 bases). The CDR3 runs 15 residues. CDR1 is SQVTM and CDR2 is ANQGSEA in the germline V gene. With 7 bases removed from V and 1 base from J, the gap between germline ends came to 20 bases. This chain's CDR3 is CSAMGGADISYEQYF. DNA of the CDR3: TGCAGCGCTATGGGGGGAGCTGACATTTCCTACGAGCAGTACTTC.

This clone was counted once. The V gene is TRBV5-6, the J gene TRBJ2-1; unclear D gene. V gave up 0 bases and J gave up 4 bases, with 14 bases separating them. CDR3 length equals 16 residues. CDR1 SGHDT and CDR2 YYEEEE come from the germline V gene. The CDR3 DNA sequence: TGTGCCAGCAGCTTGGCCCTCACAGCCGTTTACAATGAGCAGTTCTTC. This sequence encodes CASSLALTAVYNEQFF.

This rearrangement joins TRBV7-9 to TRBJ2-7; 12 nucleotides line up with TRBD2. V shed 1 base and J 12 bases; nucleotides not matched to a gene: 10. Germline assignment: CDR1 SEHNR and CDR2 FQNEAQ (reference sequence). The CDR3 loop spans 15 amino acids. CDR3 bases: TGTGCCAGCAGCTTAGTCGGACTAGCGGGATCCAACTCGTACTTC. Its protein is CASSLVGLAGSNSYF. The full variable domain, completed using reference TRBV7-9 and TRBJ2-7, is DTGVSQNPRHKITKRGQNVTFRCDPISEHNRLYWYRQTLGQGPEFLTYFQNEAQLEKSRLLSDRFSAERPKGSFSTLEIQRTEQGDSAMYLCASSLVGLAGSNSYFGPGTRLTVT.

The gene calls are TRBV29-1 and TRBJ2-2, with unresolved D. Germline V lookup: CDR1 SQVTM, CDR2 ANQGSEA. The CDR3 has 11 amino acids. The ends were cut back, 7 bases at V and 1 base at J, with 4 bases in the middle. The CDR3 DNA follows: TGCAGCGCTGGGAACACCGGGGAGCTGTTTTTT. This gives the protein CSAGNTGELFF.

This rearrangement joins TRBV5-4 to TRBJ2-5; 7 positions agree with TRBD1. In germline, CDR1 is SGHNT, CDR2 YYREEE (reference sequence). After removal of 4 bases from V and 1 base from J, the junction contained 7 bases not matched to a gene. CDR3 length: 15 residues. This chain's CDR3 is CASSTRQGSQETQYF. The CDR3 DNA is TGTGCCAGCAGCACCCGACAGGGCTCCCAAGAGACCCAGTACTTC.

This chain links TRBV7-9 with TRBJ2-5; 13 positions agree with TRBD2. The CDR3 sequence is 16 residues long. Germline V lookup: CDR1 SEHNR, CDR2 FQNEAQ (reference sequence). The ends lost 5 bases at V and 0 bases at J; junction bases unmatched: 3. CDR3 region: CASSQTSGGNQETQYF. For the CDR3, the DNA is TGTGCCAGCAGCCAGACTAGCGGGGGGAACCAAGAGACCCAGTACTTC.

This chain joins TRBV7-8 and TRBJ2-1; 8 bases map to TRBD1. CDR1 is SGHVS and CDR2 is FQNEAQ in the germline V gene. J was trimmed by 4 bases and V by 4 bases; bases with no gene match: 9. CDR3 length: 16 residues. The CDR3: CASSSATGGSYNEQFF. CDR3 coding DNA: TGTGCCAGCAGCTCCGCAACAGGGGGATCGTACAATGAGCAGTTCTTC.

This sequence joins TRBV6-1 and TRBJ1-2, with a tentative D call TRBD1 (6 bases). This CDR3 is 15 amino acids long. The germline gives CDR1 MNHNS, CDR2 SASEGT. Trimming took off 2 bases at V and 3 bases at J, with 13 bases between the two ends. The CDR3 region is CASSEPDRRHYGYTF. CDR3 nucleotides: TGTGCCAGCAGTGAACCTGACAGGAGACACTATGGCTACACCTTC.

The gene calls are TRBV5-4 and TRBJ2-7; 7 bases are shared with TRBD1. This CDR3 is 15 amino acids long. V dropped 5 bases and J dropped 0; count of bases not matched to a gene: 8. CDR1 is SGHNT, CDR2 YYREEE, per germline (reference sequence). The CDR3 DNA reads TGTGCCAGCAGTTCGGACAGGTCCCTCTCCTACGAGCAGTACTTC. Translation gives CASSSDRSLSYEQYF.

Details on this clone: The junction departs from the called germline gene at one end, perhaps through a read error. The chain combines TRBV2 with TRBJ1-2; perhaps TRBD1 as D (5 bases). CDR1 and CDR2 from the germline V gene are SNHLY and FYNNEI. This CDR3 region has 15 residues. The CDR3 loop is CASREGTAANYGYTF. DNA for the CDR3: TGTGCCAGCAGGGAAGGGACGGCAGCTAACTATGGCTACACCTTC.

This clone has only a few counts. J is TRBJ1-1 and V is TRBV5-1; no clear D gene. CDR3 length equals 17 residues. Germline assignment: CDR1 SGHRS and CDR2 YFSETQ. Trimming stripped 1 base from V and 3 bases from J, with 19 bases between. The CDR3 DNA is TGCGCCAGCAGCTTGAGGGCTAGTGAGGGAAGGCACACTGAAGCTTTCTTT. Amino acid sequence: CASSLRASEGRHTEAFF. Combining the CDR3 with reference TRBV5-1 and TRBJ1-1 gives the whole variable domain KAGVTQTPRYLIKTRGQQVTLSCSPISGHRSVSWYQQTPGQGLQFLFEYFSETQRNKGNFPGRFSGRQFSNSRSEMNVSTLELGDSALYLCASSLRASEGRHTEAFFGQGTRLTVV.

This clone has more than one count but fewer than ten. V is TRBV23-1 and J is TRBJ1-1; D ambiguous. TRBV23-1 is an ORF, and what it does is uncertain. Trimming pared 3 bases from V and 1 base from J, leaving 21 bases between. The CDR3 covers 18 residues. The CDR3 loop is CASSHMSPPFEGNTEAFF. CDR3 coding DNA: TGCGCCAGCAGTCACATGTCCCCCCCCTTCGAAGGGAACACTGAAGCTTTCTTT.

The V call is TRBV7-8, the J call TRBJ2-1; TRBD2 matches 7 bases. Germline CDR1 reads SGHVS; CDR2 reads FQNEAQ. After removal of 5 bases from V and 3 bases from J, the junction contained 7 bases not matched to a gene. The CDR3 extends over 15 amino acids. The CDR3 sequence is CASSPGRDFYNEQFF. The CDR3 DNA is TGTGCCAGCAGCCCTGGGAGGGACTTCTACAATGAGCAGTTCTTC.

The chain joins TRBV5-1 to TRBJ1-2; D is undetermined. From germline, CDR1 is SGHRS and CDR2 YFSETQ. Trimming pared 4 bases from V and 5 bases from J, leaving 18 bases between. The CDR3 is 15 amino acids. CDR3 region: CASSTGSSDGYGYTF. In DNA form, the CDR3 reads TGCGCCAGCAGCACTGGCTCCTCGGACGGTTATGGCTACACCTTC. The whole variable domain, remainder taken from reference TRBV5-1 and TRBJ1-2, is KAGVTQTPRYLIKTRGQQVTLSCSPISGHRSVSWYQQTPGQGLQFLFEYFSETQRNKGNFPGRFSGRQFSNSRSEMNVSTLELGDSALYLCASSTGSSDGYGYTFGSGTRLTVV.

The chain has TRBV25-1 and TRBJ2-7, with 11 bases identical to TRBD1. CDR1 and CDR2 from the germline V gene are MGHDK and SYGVNS. V trimming: 5 bases; J trimming: 5 bases; junction bases outside the gene matches: 2. The CDR3 spans 13 residues. CDR3 region: CASSRTGGDEQYF. The CDR3 DNA follows: TGTGCCAGCAGTCGGACAGGGGGCGACGAGCAGTACTTC.